This T cell receptor (beta chain) is from a study of blood T cell repertoires in COVID-19. Study-level information: Sites in the United States, Italy and Spain provided acute and convalescent COVID-19 samples.

Germline CDR1 SGHTA, CDR2 FQGTGA. Trimming removed 9 bases from V and 6 bases from J, with 13 bases in between. CDR3 size: 12 residues. Per the original methods: Amplification of reference gene primers provided the estimated nucleated cell counts. The method was immunoSEQ multiplex PCR; TCRdb's version includes in-frame clones alone and lacks a portion of them. V, J and clone size are taken as reported in that table, and D and trimming were inferred from the DNA itself. The data contain roughly 250,000 clones, nearly 90% of them seen just once; the ten biggest clones take up roughly 0.8%. This sequence originates from a woman under 40 with acute or convalescent COVID-19. This chain uses TRBV7-3 with TRBJ2-3, with D perhaps matching TRBD2 (5 bases). Sequenced: peripheral blood. CDR3 sequence (DNA): TGTGCCAGTGGACGGGGTTGGGATACGCAGTATTTT. Translated, it gives CASGRGWDTQYF.